The 29 T cell receptor beta chains in this list originate from one sample, sequenced in a study of shared clonotypes between healthy human individuals. TCRdb's table, derived via immunoSEQ multiplex PCR, lists solely in-frame clones and lacks some. This sample carries nearly 2 million clones, over 85% of them seen once, and the ten largest clones take 1.2%. Only CD45RO-negative cells positively selected for CCR7 counted as naive CD8 cells, so terminally differentiated effector memory CD45RA+ cells were excluded. Sequenced sample: naive CD8+ T cells sorted from blood. These receptors were taken from a man aged 18 to 35 in good health.

V is TRBV5-1 and J is TRBJ2-7, with a weak D call TRBD2 (6 bases). The CDR3 is made up of 13 amino acids. Trimming stripped 2 bases from V and 4 bases from J, with 10 bases between. The V gene's germline CDR1 is SGHRS and CDR2 YFSETQ. Here the CDR3 DNA reads TGCGCCAGCAGCTTCCGGGAGCTTTACGAGCAGTACTTC. It translates to CASSFRELYEQYF. Combining the CDR3 with reference TRBV5-1 and TRBJ2-7 gives the whole variable domain KAGVTQTPRYLIKTRGQQVTLSCSPISGHRSVSWYQQTPGQGLQFLFEYFSETQRNKGNFPGRFSGRQFSNSRSEMNVSTLELGDSALYLCASSFRELYEQYFGPGTRLTVT.

Comment on this clone: Other DNA sequences within the sample encode an identical CDR3. V usage is TRBV10-1 and J usage is TRBJ2-1; no definite D call. This CDR3 is built from 12 residues. Germline values: CDR1 WNHNN, CDR2 SYGVQD (reference sequence). Trimming took 3 bases from V and 6 from J, leaving 6 bases between them. The CDR3 spells CASSESGNEQFF. CDR3 nucleotide sequence: TGCGCCAGCAGTGAATCGGGCAATGAGCAGTTCTTC.

This chain connects TRBV5-4 to TRBJ2-1; the match to TRBD2 covers 14 bases. V was clipped by 4 bases and J by 7 bases; unmatched bases: 4. The germline V gene has CDR1 SGHNT and CDR2 YYREEE (reference sequence). CDR3 size: 15 residues. The CDR3 loop reads CASSGGTSGSNEQFF. CDR3 DNA sequence: TGTGCCAGCAGCGGCGGGACTAGCGGGAGTAATGAGCAGTTCTTC.

The V and J genes are TRBV29-1 and TRBJ2-7, with D unresolved. The ends were cut back, 0 bases at V and 6 bases at J, with 6 bases in the middle. Germline V CDR1 and CDR2: SQVTM, ANQGSEA. This CDR3 contains 11 residues. DNA for the CDR3: TGCAGCGTTGAAGATCTGAGCGAGCAGTACTTC. Translating it yields CSVEDLSEQYF.

J is TRBJ1-1 and V is TRBV19; unclear D gene. The germline CDR1 and CDR2 sequences are LNHDA and SQIVND (reference sequence). Trimming stripped 5 bases from V and 0 bases from J, with 7 bases between. This CDR3 is built from 13 residues. The CDR3 sequence: CASSAAVNTEAFF. CDR3 DNA: TGTGCCAGTAGTGCAGCAGTGAACACTGAAGCTTTCTTT. Complete variable domain (other parts from reference TRBV19 and TRBJ1-1): DGGITQSPKYLFRKEGQNVTLSCEQNLNHDAMYWYRQDPGQGLRLIYYSQIVNDFQKGDIAEGYSVSREKKESFPLTVTSAQKNPTAFYLCASSAAVNTEAFFGQGTRLTVV.

This rearrangement joins TRBV6-5 to TRBJ2-5; 10 bases line up with TRBD2. Unmatched junction bases numbered 2, after V lost 0 bases and J lost 1 base. The CDR3 loop spans 16 amino acids. Germline CDR1 is MNHEY and CDR2 is SVGAGI. The CDR3 loop is CASSYSERGGQETQYF. The CDR3 nucleotides read TGTGCCAGCAGTTACTCGGAGCGGGGGGGCCAAGAGACCCAGTACTTC.

The genes are TRBV6-1 and TRBJ2-3; 10 bases are shared with TRBD1. Germline CDR1 reads MNHNS; CDR2 reads SASEGT. Trimming took 4 bases from V and 3 from J; bases not matched to a gene: 7. The CDR3 has 16 amino acids. The CDR3 protein is CASSALRDRGTDTQYF. CDR3 sequence (DNA): TGTGCCAGCAGTGCACTCCGGGACAGGGGTACAGATACGCAGTATTTT.

The rearrangement joins TRBV5-1 to TRBJ2-7, with D uncertain. Germline V gene data show CDR1 as SGHRS and CDR2 as YFSETQ. V lost 2 bases and J 3 bases, leaving 21 bases between the germline ends. The CDR3 consists of 17 residues. This CDR3 is CASSFRTGHSGFYEQYF. In DNA, the CDR3 is TGCGCCAGCAGCTTTCGTACGGGTCATAGTGGGTTCTACGAGCAGTACTTC.

The chain recombines TRBV13 with TRBJ1-2, with no clear D. The CDR3 contains 14 residues. Germline-derived CDR1 and CDR2 are PRHDT and FYEKMQ (reference sequence). The V end was cut by 1 base, the J end by 4 bases, with 10 bases between. CDR3 amino acids: CASSLVGVSYGYTF. The CDR3 DNA is TGTGCCAGCAGCTTAGTAGGTGTCTCCTATGGCTACACCTTC.

The chain employs TRBV9 and TRBJ2-2; D call uncertain. Trimming removed 3 bases from V and 5 bases from J, with 11 bases in between. The CDR3 sequence is 14 residues long. Germline values: CDR1 SGDLS, CDR2 YYNGEE. Here the CDR3 reads CASSEDGLTGELFF. The CDR3 DNA reads as TGTGCCAGCAGCGAAGATGGTTTGACCGGGGAGCTGTTTTTT.

This clone was seen only once. The gene calls are TRBV7-6 and TRBJ2-3; no clear D gene. The CDR3 runs to 14 residues. In germline, CDR1 is SGHVS, CDR2 FNYEAQ. With 1 base removed from V and 4 bases from J, the gap between germline ends came to 9 bases. The CDR3 DNA reads TGTGCCAGCAGCTTAGAACTTGTCCCAGATACGCAGTATTTT. Translation gives CASSLELVPDTQYF.

The chain is built from TRBV6-5 and TRBJ1-2; unclear D gene. Deletions cut 8 bases from V and 6 bases from J, with 13 bases between. The CDR3 length is 12 residues. Germline CDR1 MNHEY, CDR2 SVGAGI. The CDR3 sequence: CASGRAGDGYTF. The CDR3 DNA reads TGTGCCAGCGGTAGGGCTGGCGATGGCTACACCTTC.

V and J are TRBV7-9 and TRBJ2-5; D ambiguous. Germline V gives CDR1 SEHNR, CDR2 FQNEAQ (reference sequence). The CDR3 extends over 15 amino acids. With 0 bases removed from V and 4 bases from J, the gap between germline ends came to 12 bases. In DNA, the CDR3 is TGTGCCAGCAGCTTAGCCCGGCAACCGTCAGAGACCCAGTACTTC. Residues: CASSLARQPSETQYF.

This clone was counted once. The chain combines TRBV7-6 with TRBJ2-5; TRBD2 matches at 7 bases. Germline V gene data show CDR1 as SGHVS and CDR2 as FNYEAQ. V shed 0 bases and J 4 bases; nucleotides not matched to a gene: 8. The CDR3 has 16 amino acids. CDR3 amino acids: CASSLAGGLEGETQYF. The CDR3 DNA follows: TGTGCCAGCAGCTTAGCGGGAGGGCTGGAAGGAGAGACCCAGTACTTC.

The table lists this clone with a count of one. This chain uses TRBV5-5 with TRBJ2-2, with 13 nucleotides matching TRBD2. This CDR3 has 18 residues. After removal of 2 bases from V and 0 bases from J, the junction contained 4 bases not matched to a gene. Germline CDR1 SGHKS, CDR2 YYEKEE (reference sequence). CDR3 protein: CASSFGLAGVTNTGELFF. Written as DNA, the CDR3 is TGTGCCAGCAGCTTTGGACTAGCGGGGGTCACGAACACCGGGGAGCTGTTTTTT.

CDR3 in amino acids: CASSQTVIQETQYF. Written as DNA, the CDR3 is TGCGCCAGCAGCCAGACCGTCATCCAAGAGACCCAGTACTTC. The chain carries TRBV4-1 and TRBJ2-5; D gene unclear. Germline V gene sequence: CDR1 MGHRA, CDR2 YSYEKL. V lost 3 bases and J 1 base, leaving 9 bases between the germline ends. The CDR3 is 14 amino acids.

The sample holds a few counts of this clone. The same CDR3 is also encoded by other DNA sequences in this sample. The genes are TRBV5-6 and TRBJ1-5; no clear D. This CDR3 spans 13 amino acids. From germline, CDR1 is SGHDT and CDR2 YYEEEE. Between the trimmed V and J ends, which lost 0 bases and 4 bases, there was a span of 5 bases. CDR3: CASSLDGNQPQHF. The CDR3 DNA follows: TGTGCCAGCAGCTTGGACGGAAATCAGCCCCAGCATTTT.

The chain couples TRBV7-9 to TRBJ1-1, with D hard to call. Per germline, CDR1 SEHNR and CDR2 FQNEAQ (reference sequence). CDR3 size: 15 residues. V was pared by 5 bases and J by 3 bases, with 16 bases between. The CDR3 nucleotides are TGTGCCAGCAGCCCCGAGGCGGGCAGACACACTGAAGCTTTCTTT. Amino acid sequence: CASSPEAGRHTEAFF.

V usage is TRBV9 and J usage is TRBJ1-3, with D possibly matching TRBD1 (6 bases). V was trimmed by 0 bases and J by 7 bases, leaving 20 bases between them. Germline V gene lookup returns CDR1 SGDLS and CDR2 YYNGEE. This CDR3 comprises 17 residues. The CDR3 here is CASSVDAMGHRANTIYF. The CDR3 nucleotides are TGTGCCAGCAGCGTAGATGCCATGGGACACCGCGCCAACACCATATATTTT.

The J gene is TRBJ2-1, the V gene TRBV28; the D is unclear. Germline CDR1 and CDR2: MDHEN and SYDVKM. This CDR3 contains 16 residues. The V end lost 5 bases, the J end lost 7 bases, and 21 bases lay between the germline ends. The CDR3 spells CASSTPHPAPRNEQFF. CDR3 nucleotide sequence: TGTGCCAGCAGTACTCCACACCCGGCCCCTCGGAATGAGCAGTTCTTC.

The chain joins TRBV7-9 to TRBJ1-4; D unclear. Germline-derived CDR1 and CDR2 are SEHNR and FQNEAQ (reference sequence). The V end lost 3 bases, the J end lost 7 bases, and 9 bases lay between the germline ends. The CDR3 length is 13 residues. CDR3 sequence (DNA): TGTGCCAGCAGCTTTACGGCAGCTGAAAAACTGTTTTTT. Translated, it gives CASSFTAAEKLFF.

The chain uses TRBV6-5 and TRBJ2-1; either TRBD1 or TRBD2 may fit D (5 bases each). Germline V gene sequence: CDR1 MNHEY, CDR2 SVGAGI. Trimming shortened V by 1 base and J by 8 bases, and 18 bases separated the two germline ends. This CDR3 is built from 16 residues. This CDR3 reads CASSYFLGPSGHEQFF. In DNA form, the CDR3 reads TGTGCCAGCAGTTACTTCTTGGGACCCAGCGGTCATGAGCAGTTCTTC.

The chain is built from TRBV5-6 and TRBJ2-5; D not certain. The ends were cut back, 4 bases at V and 1 base at J, with 11 bases in the middle. The CDR3 sequence is 14 residues long. The V gene's germline CDR1 is SGHDT and CDR2 YYEEEE. The CDR3 loop reads CASSPRRIQETQYF. The DNA of the CDR3 is TGTGCCAGCAGCCCGAGACGGATCCAAGAGACCCAGTACTTC.

This sequence joins TRBV4-3 and TRBJ2-5, with D possibly being TRBD2 (6 bases). CDR3 length: 15 residues. Trimming took 4 bases from V and 3 from J, leaving 15 bases between them. The germline V gene encodes CDR1 LGHNA and CDR2 YSLEER. CDR3 coding DNA: TGCGCCAGCAGCCGAATTCTCGCGGGGAAAGAGACCCAGTACTTC. Amino acid sequence: CASSRILAGKETQYF.

V usage is TRBV5-4 and J usage is TRBJ2-2; no clear D gene. V was shortened by 1 base and J by 9 bases, with 7 bases between the two germline ends. Germline V CDR1 and CDR2: SGHNT, YYREEE (reference sequence). The CDR3 consists of 12 residues. The CDR3 sequence is CASSLYPRELFF. CDR3 sequence (DNA): TGTGCCAGCAGCTTGTATCCCCGGGAGCTGTTTTTT.

Only one count was recorded for this clone. The sample carries other DNA sequences with the same CDR3. The chain uses TRBV2 and TRBJ2-7; D perhaps matches TRBD1 (6 bases). The V end lost 5 bases, the J end lost 3 bases, and 14 bases lay between the germline ends. This CDR3 contains 14 residues. The germline CDR1 and CDR2 sequences are SNHLY and FYNNEI. CDR3 sequence reads: CASSTTGTSYEQYF. The CDR3 nucleotides are TGTGCCAGCAGTACAACAGGGACGAGCTACGAGCAGTACTTC.

The DNA of the CDR3 is TGTGCCAGCAGCCCACCTGACACAGATACGCAGTATTTT. Residues: CASSPPDTDTQYF. V is TRBV7-6 and J is TRBJ2-3; D not certain. Trimming took 5 bases from V and 2 from J, leaving 8 bases between them. The CDR3 is 13 amino acids. Germline CDR1 and CDR2: SGHVS and FNYEAQ.

The chain employs TRBV11-2 and TRBJ2-7; D ambiguous. V was shortened by 3 bases and J by 3 bases, with 3 bases between the two germline ends. Germline V CDR1 and CDR2: SGHAT, FQNNGV. The CDR3 runs 11 residues. The DNA of the CDR3 is TGTGCCAGCAGCTTCCACTACGAGCAGTACTTC. Encoded protein: CASSFHYEQYF.

The V and J genes are TRBV7-6 and TRBJ1-3, with 8 bases lining up with TRBD1. V lost 1 base to trimming and J lost 0 bases; unmatched junction nucleotides: 8. The CDR3 sequence is 18 residues long. The germline V gene encodes CDR1 SGHVS and CDR2 FNYEAQ. The CDR3 loop is CASSLGTGLPPSGNTIYF. The CDR3 DNA reads as TGTGCCAGCAGCTTAGGGACAGGGTTACCTCCCTCTGGAAACACCATATATTTT.